This entry concerns a single TCR beta chain. Its antigen is not known. Unmatched junction bases numbered 2, after V lost 5 bases and J lost 4 bases. The CDR3 runs to 15 residues. Germline lookup yields CDR1 SGHTA and CDR2 FQGTGA. Every donor contributed at least one pre-ART and at least two post-ART PBMC samples. In the United States, treatment was given to all participants with HIV. The data originate from a study of long-term antiretroviral therapy in people with HIV. The libraries were made with immunoSEQ v3.0 at survey level. Sequenced by immunoSEQ multiplex PCR; TCRdb stores in-frame clones only, minus some. The repertoire holds approximately 21,000 clones, with 82% as singletons. The study, taken as a whole, reports: Adherence to ART, viral resistance and therapy changes lacked any data.

Sample: unsorted PBMCs, taken at the start of antiretroviral therapy. The rearrangement uses TRBV7-3 and TRBJ2-1; 13 positions match TRBD2. This TCR derives from a man over 45 with HIV. The CDR3 coding sequence is TGTGCCAGCAGCGAGACTAGCGGGGGGTACAATGAGCAGTTCTTC. Its protein product is CASSETSGGYNEQFF.